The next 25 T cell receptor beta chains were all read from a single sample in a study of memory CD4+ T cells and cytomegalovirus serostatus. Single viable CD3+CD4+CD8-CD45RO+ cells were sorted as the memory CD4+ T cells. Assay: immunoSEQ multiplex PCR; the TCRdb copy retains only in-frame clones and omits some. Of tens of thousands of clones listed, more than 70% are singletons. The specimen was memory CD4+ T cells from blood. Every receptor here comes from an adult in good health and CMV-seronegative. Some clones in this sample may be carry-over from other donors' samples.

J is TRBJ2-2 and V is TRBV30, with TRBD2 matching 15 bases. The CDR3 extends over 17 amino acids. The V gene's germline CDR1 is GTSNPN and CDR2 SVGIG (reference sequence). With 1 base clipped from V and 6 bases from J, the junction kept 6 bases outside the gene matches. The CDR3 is CAWSGTSGRVRAGELFF. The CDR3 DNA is TGTGCCTGGAGTGGGACTAGCGGGAGGGTCCGGGCCGGGGAGCTGTTTTTT.

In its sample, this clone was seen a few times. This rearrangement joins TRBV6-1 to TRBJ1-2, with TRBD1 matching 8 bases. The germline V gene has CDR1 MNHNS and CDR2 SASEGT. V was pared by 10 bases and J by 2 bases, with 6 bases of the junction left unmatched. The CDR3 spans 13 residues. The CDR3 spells CAIRQGNNYGYTF. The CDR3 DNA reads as TGTGCCATCAGACAGGGGAACAACTATGGCTACACCTTC.

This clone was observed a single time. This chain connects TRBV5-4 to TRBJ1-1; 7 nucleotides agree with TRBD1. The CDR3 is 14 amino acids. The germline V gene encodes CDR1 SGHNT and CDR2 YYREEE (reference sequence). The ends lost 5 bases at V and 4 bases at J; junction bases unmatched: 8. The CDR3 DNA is TGTGCCAGCAGGTGGGAGGGGGCAGGCACTGAAGCTTTCTTT. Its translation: CASRWEGAGTEAFF.

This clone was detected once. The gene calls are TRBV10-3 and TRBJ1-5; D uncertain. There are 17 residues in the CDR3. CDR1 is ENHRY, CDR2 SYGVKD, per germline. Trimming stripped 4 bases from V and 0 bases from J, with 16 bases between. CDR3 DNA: TGTGCCATCAGTGCCCCCCTGGGGAGGCCTAGCAATCAGCCCCAGCATTTT. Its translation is CAISAPLGRPSNQPQHF.

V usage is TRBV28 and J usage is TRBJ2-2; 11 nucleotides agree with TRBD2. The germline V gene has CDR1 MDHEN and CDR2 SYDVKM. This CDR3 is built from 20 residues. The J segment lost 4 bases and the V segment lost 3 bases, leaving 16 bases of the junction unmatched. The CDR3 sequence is CASSFFRTSGLRGITGELFF. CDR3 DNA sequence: TGTGCCAGCAGTTTCTTTCGGACTAGCGGGTTACGGGGGATCACCGGGGAGCTGTTTTTT.

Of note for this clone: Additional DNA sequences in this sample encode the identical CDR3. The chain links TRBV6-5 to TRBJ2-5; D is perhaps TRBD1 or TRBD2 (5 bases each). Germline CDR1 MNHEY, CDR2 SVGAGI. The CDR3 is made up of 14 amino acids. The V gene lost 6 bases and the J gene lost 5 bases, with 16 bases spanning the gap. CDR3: CASSPGTTRETQYF. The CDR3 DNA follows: TGTGCCAGCAGCCCCGGGACGACCAGGGAGACCCAGTACTTC.

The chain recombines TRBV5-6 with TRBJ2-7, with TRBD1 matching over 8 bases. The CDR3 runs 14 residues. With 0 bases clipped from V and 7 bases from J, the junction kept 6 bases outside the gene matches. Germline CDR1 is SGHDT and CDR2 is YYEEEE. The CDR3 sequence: CASSLGRRQGEQYF. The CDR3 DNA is TGTGCCAGCAGCTTGGGTCGAAGACAGGGGGAGCAGTACTTC.

The CDR3 sequence is CATSRGQQGHSYEQYF. In nucleotides, the CDR3 is TGTGCCACCAGCAGAGGTCAACAGGGACACTCCTACGAGCAGTACTTC. V usage is TRBV15 and J usage is TRBJ2-7, with D possibly TRBD1 on 6 matching bases. The CDR3 length is 16 residues. With 1 base removed from V and 0 bases from J, the gap between germline ends came to 13 bases. Germline loops: CDR1 LNHNV, CDR2 YYDKDF (reference sequence).

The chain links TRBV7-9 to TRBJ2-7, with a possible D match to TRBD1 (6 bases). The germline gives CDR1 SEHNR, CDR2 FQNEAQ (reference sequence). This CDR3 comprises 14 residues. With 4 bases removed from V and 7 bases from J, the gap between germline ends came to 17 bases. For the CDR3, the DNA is TGTGCCAGCAGCTGGAGCAGGGGCTCGGGGGAGCAGTACTTC. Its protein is CASSWSRGSGEQYF.

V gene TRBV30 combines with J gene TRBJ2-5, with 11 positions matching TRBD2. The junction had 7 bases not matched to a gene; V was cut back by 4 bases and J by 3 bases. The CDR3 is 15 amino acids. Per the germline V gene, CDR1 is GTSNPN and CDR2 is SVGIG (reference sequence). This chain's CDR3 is CAWTTGLAEKETQYF. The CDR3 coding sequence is TGTGCCTGGACAACGGGACTAGCGGAAAAAGAGACCCAGTACTTC.

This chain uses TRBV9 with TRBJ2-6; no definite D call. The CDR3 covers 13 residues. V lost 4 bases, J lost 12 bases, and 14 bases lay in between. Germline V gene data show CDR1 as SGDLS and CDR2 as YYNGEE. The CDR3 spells CASSSTGPGVLTF. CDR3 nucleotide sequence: TGTGCCAGCAGCTCAACCGGGCCAGGCGTCCTGACTTTC.

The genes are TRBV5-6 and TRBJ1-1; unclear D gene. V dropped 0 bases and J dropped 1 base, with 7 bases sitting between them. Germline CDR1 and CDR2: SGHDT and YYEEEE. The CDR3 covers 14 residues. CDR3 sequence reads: CASSLAGGNTEAFF. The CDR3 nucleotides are TGTGCCAGCAGCTTGGCCGGCGGGAACACTGAAGCTTTCTTT.

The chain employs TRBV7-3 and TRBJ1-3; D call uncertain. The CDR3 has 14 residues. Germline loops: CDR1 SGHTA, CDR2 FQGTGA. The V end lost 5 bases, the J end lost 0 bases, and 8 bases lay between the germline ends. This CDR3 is CASSLRRSGNTIYF. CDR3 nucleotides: TGTGCCAGCAGCCTCCGTCGCTCTGGAAACACCATATATTTT.

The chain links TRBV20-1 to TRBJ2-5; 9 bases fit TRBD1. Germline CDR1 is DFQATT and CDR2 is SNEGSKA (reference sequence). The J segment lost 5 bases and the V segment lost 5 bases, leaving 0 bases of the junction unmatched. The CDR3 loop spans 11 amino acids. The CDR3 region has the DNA TGCAGTGCTGGACAGGGGGAGACCCAGTACTTC. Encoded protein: CSAGQGETQYF.

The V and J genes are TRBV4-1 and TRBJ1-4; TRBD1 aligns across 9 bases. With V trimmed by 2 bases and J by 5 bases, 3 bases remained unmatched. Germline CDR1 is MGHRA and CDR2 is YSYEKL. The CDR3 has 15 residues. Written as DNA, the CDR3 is TGCGCCAGCAGCCAACACGGGACAGGGAATGAAAAACTGTTTTTT. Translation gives CASSQHGTGNEKLFF.

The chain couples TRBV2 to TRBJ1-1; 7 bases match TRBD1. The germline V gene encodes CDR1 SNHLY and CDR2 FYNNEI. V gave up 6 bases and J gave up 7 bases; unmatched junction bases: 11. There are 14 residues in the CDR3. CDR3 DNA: TGTGCCAGCAGAGGGCTGGGACAGAAAAGTGAAGCTTTCTTT. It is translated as CASRGLGQKSEAFF.

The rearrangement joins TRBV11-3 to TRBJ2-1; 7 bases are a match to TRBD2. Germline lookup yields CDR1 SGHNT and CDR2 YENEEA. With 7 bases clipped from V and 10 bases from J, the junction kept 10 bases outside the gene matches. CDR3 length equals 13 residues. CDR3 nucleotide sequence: TGTGCCAGCACCCCGGGGAGGGAAGGCGAGCAGTTCTTC. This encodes CASTPGREGEQFF.

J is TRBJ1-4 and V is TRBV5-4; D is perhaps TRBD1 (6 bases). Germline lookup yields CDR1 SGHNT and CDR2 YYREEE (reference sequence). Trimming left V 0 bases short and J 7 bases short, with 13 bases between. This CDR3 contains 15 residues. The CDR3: CASSLELGGGEKLFF. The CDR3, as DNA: TGTGCCAGCAGCTTGGAGCTGGGGGGCGGTGAAAAACTGTTTTTT.

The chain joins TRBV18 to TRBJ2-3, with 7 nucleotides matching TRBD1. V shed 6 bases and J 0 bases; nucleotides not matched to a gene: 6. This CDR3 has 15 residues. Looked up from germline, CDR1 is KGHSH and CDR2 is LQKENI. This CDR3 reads CASSYNRGSTDTQYF. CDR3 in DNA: TGTGCCAGCTCCTATAACAGGGGAAGCACAGATACGCAGTATTTT.

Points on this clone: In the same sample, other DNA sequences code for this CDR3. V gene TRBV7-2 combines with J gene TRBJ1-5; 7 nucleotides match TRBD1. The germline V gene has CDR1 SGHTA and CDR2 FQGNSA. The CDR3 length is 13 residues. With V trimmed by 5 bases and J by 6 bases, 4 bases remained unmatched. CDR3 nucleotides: TGTGCCAGCAGCCCCCAGGGGGGTCAGCCCCAGCATTTT. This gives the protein CASSPQGGQPQHF.

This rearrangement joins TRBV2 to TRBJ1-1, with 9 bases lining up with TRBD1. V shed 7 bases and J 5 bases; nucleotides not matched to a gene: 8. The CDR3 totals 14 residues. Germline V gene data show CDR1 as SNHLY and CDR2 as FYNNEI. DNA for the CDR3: TGTGCCAGCAAGGGACAGGGCGGAGGTACTGAAGCTTTCTTT. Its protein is CASKGQGGGTEAFF.

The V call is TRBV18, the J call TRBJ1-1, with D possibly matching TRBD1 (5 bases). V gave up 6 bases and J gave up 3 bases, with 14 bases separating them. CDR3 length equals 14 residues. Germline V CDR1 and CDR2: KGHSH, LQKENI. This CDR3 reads CASSPNLGDTEAFF. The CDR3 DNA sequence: TGTGCCAGCTCCCCGAACTTGGGGGACACTGAAGCTTTCTTT.

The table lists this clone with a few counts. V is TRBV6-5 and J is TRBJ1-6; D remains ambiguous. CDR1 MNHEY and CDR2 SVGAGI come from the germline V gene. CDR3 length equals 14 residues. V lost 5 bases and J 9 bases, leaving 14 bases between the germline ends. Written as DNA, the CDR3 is TGTGCCAGCAGTCATGGGCCCGGCGGTTCACCCCTCCACTTT. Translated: CASSHGPGGSPLHF.

The CDR3 sequence is CASSVTGSPYEQYF. The CDR3 DNA is TGTGCCAGCAGTGTGACGGGTTCTCCTTACGAGCAGTACTTC. The V gene is TRBV2, the J gene TRBJ2-7; D gene ambiguous. The CDR3 extends over 14 amino acids. The V gene's germline CDR1 is SNHLY and CDR2 FYNNEI. The ends were cut back, 4 bases at V and 4 bases at J, with 14 bases in the middle.

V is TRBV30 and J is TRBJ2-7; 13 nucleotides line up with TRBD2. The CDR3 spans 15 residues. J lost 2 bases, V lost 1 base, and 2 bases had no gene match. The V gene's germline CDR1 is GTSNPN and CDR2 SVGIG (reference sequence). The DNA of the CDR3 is TGTGCCTGGAGTGCCGGACTAGCGGGAGCCTACGAGCAGTACTTC. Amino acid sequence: CAWSAGLAGAYEQYF.